The 26 T cell receptor beta chains given below trace back to one sample, sequenced in a study of graft-versus-host responses after intestinal transplantation. TCRdb keeps only in-frame clones here, not all; method: immunoSEQ multiplex PCR. This table holds around 96,000 clones, around nine tenths found once. This material consisted of PBMCs, taken 450 to 480 days after intestinal transplant. These receptors were taken from a human patient who received an intestinal transplant, so some T cells may come from the graft donor.

With regard to this clone: The junction differs from germline at one of its ends, possibly a read error. The same CDR3 is also encoded by other DNA sequences in this sample. V and J are TRBV27 and TRBJ1-5; D gene unclear. Germline CDR1 is MNHEY and CDR2 is SMNVEV (reference sequence). This CDR3 region has 15 residues. The CDR3 DNA is TGCGCCAGCAGTTTAGCTCAGGACCTCAATCAGCCCCAGCATTTT. It codes for CASSLAQDLNQPQHF.

This clone appeared a single time. This chain links TRBV5-4 with TRBJ2-7; 8 bases are a match to TRBD2. The CDR3 length is 13 residues. The V gene end was trimmed by 3 bases and the J gene end by 1 base; junction bases not matched to a gene: 0. Per the germline V gene, CDR1 is SGHNT and CDR2 is YYREEE (reference sequence). CDR3 protein: CASSSGGSYEQYF. The CDR3, as DNA: TGTGCCAGCAGCTCGGGAGGGTCCTACGAGCAGTACTTC.

This chain links TRBV10-2 with TRBJ2-7, with 8 bases lining up with TRBD1. J lost 4 bases, V lost 4 bases, and 3 bases had no gene match. The CDR3 consists of 13 residues. CDR1 WSHSY and CDR2 SAAADI come from the germline V gene. The CDR3 nucleotides are TGCGCCAGCAGTGGGAACAGGGGGTACGAGCAGTACTTC. Amino acids: CASSGNRGYEQYF.

This clone was observed a handful of times. V is TRBV14 and J is TRBJ1-1; no reliable D call. Trimming pared 3 bases from V and 7 bases from J, leaving 12 bases between. Germline V gene lookup returns CDR1 SGHDN and CDR2 FVKESK. This CDR3 is 13 amino acids long. The CDR3 region is CASSQGNWVEAFF. Here the CDR3 DNA reads TGTGCCAGCAGCCAGGGCAATTGGGTTGAAGCTTTCTTT. Drawing the rest from reference TRBV14 and TRBJ1-1, the complete variable domain is EAGVTQFPSHSVIEKGQTVTLRCDPISGHDNLYWYRRVMGKEIKFLLHFVKESKQDESGMPNNRFLAERTGGTYSTLKVQPAELEDSGVYFCASSQGNWVEAFFGQGTRLTVV.

This sequence joins TRBV19 and TRBJ2-2, with D unresolved. Trimming stripped 7 bases from V and 0 bases from J, with 12 bases between. The CDR3 is 15 residues long. Germline-derived CDR1 and CDR2 are LNHDA and SQIVND (reference sequence). CDR3 nucleotides: TGTGCCAGTACCCCGACGGACGCGAACACCGGGGAGCTGTTTTTT. It yields the protein CASTPTDANTGELFF.

This clone was observed a few times. The rearrangement uses TRBV11-2 and TRBJ1-1; D is uncertain. Germline V gene lookup returns CDR1 SGHAT and CDR2 FQNNGV. V was clipped by 5 bases and J by 0 bases, with 10 bases between them. The CDR3 is 14 residues long. CDR3 sequence: CASSLYTMNTEAFF. In DNA form, the CDR3 reads TGTGCCAGCAGCCTATATACCATGAACACTGAAGCTTTCTTT.

The chain uses TRBV18 and TRBJ1-1, with 11 bases fitting TRBD1. This CDR3 has 17 amino acids. CDR1 and CDR2 from the germline V gene are KGHSH and LQKENI. With V trimmed by 1 base and J by 2 bases, 6 bases remained unmatched. The CDR3 bases are TGTGCCAGCTCACCACGGCGGACAGGGGGCGGAAACACTGAAGCTTTCTTT. Amino acid sequence: CASSPRRTGGGNTEAFF. The whole variable domain, filled in from reference TRBV18 and TRBJ1-1, reads NAGVMQNPRHLVRRRGQEARLRCSPMKGHSHVYWYRQLPEEGLKFMVYLQKENIIDESGMPKERFSAEFPKEGPSILRIQQVVRGDSAAYFCASSPRRTGGGNTEAFFGQGTRLTVV.

This clone has just a few counts. V gene TRBV19 combines with J gene TRBJ2-5; D may be TRBD1 (6 bases). From germline, CDR1 is LNHDA and CDR2 SQIVND (reference sequence). V was trimmed by 6 bases and J by 7 bases, leaving 18 bases between them. The CDR3 covers 14 residues. Here the CDR3 DNA reads TGTGCCAGTAGGGAGACAGGCCGCGTGGGGACCCAGTACTTC. Encoded protein: CASRETGRVGTQYF. The full variable domain, with the rest looked up from reference TRBV19 and TRBJ2-5, is DGGITQSPKYLFRKEGQNVTLSCEQNLNHDAMYWYRQDPGQGLRLIYYSQIVNDFQKGDIAEGYSVSREKKESFPLTVTSAQKNPTAFYLCASRETGRVGTQYFGPGTRLLVL.

The chain employs TRBV9 and TRBJ1-3; no clear D gene. V gave up 4 bases and J gave up 4 bases, with 15 bases separating them. The CDR3 is 15 residues long. Germline CDR1 is SGDLS and CDR2 is YYNGEE. As DNA, the CDR3 is TGTGCCAGCAGCCCAACGATGGAATACGGAAACACCATATATTTT. Its translation: CASSPTMEYGNTIYF.

The rearrangement uses TRBV5-4 and TRBJ2-1; D not certain. CDR1 and CDR2 from the germline V gene are SGHNT and YYREEE (reference sequence). V shed 1 base and J shed 8 bases, with 13 bases lying between them. The CDR3 extends over 14 amino acids. CDR3 in amino acids: CASSLTAAADEQFF. In nucleotides, the CDR3 is TGTGCCAGCAGCTTGACAGCCGCGGCGGATGAGCAGTTCTTC.

The chain has TRBV6-1 and TRBJ1-3, with 10 bases matching TRBD1. Looked up from germline, CDR1 is MNHNS and CDR2 is SASEGT. Trimming cost V 11 bases and J 1 base; bases outside gene matches: 8. This CDR3 is 15 amino acids long. This CDR3 reads CAHRDRGLSGNTIYF. The CDR3 DNA reads TGTGCCCACAGGGACAGGGGCTTATCTGGAAACACCATATATTTT.

V usage is TRBV5-6 and J usage is TRBJ2-5, with D unresolved. The end of the DNA is better explained by TRBJ2-7, so the J call may be wrong. CDR1 is SGHDT and CDR2 is YYEEEE in the germline V gene. The CDR3 sequence is 16 residues long. The CDR3 is CASSLDPAGQEDEQYF. The CDR3 DNA follows: TGTGCCAGCAGCTTGGATCCGGCAGGCCAGGAAGACGAGCAGTACTTC.

There are a few counts of this clone. The chain recombines TRBV7-8 with TRBJ1-4, with D uncertain. V lost 5 bases to trimming and J lost 8 bases, with 9 bases between them. The CDR3 loop spans 12 amino acids. Germline V CDR1 and CDR2: SGHVS, FQNEAQ. This CDR3 reads CASSPSWEKLFF. Written as DNA, the CDR3 is TGTGCCAGCAGCCCCTCGTGGGAAAAACTGTTTTTT.

The chain links TRBV4-1 to TRBJ1-2; D remains ambiguous. Per germline, CDR1 MGHRA and CDR2 YSYEKL. V was trimmed by 3 bases and J by 2 bases, leaving 10 bases between them. The CDR3 runs to 14 residues. The CDR3 DNA follows: TGCGCCAGCAGCCAGGCCTCGGGGAACTATGGCTACACCTTC. This sequence encodes CASSQASGNYGYTF.

The chain employs TRBV7-2 and TRBJ1-6; maybe TRBD1 (5 bases). CDR3 length: 17 residues. The germline V and J ends were trimmed by 5 bases and 4 bases, with 18 bases remaining between them. Looked up from germline, CDR1 is SGHTA and CDR2 is FQGNSA. CDR3 coding DNA: TGTGCCAGCAGCCTGGGATATTGGGGGAGATATAATTCACCCCTCCACTTT. Its translation: CASSLGYWGRYNSPLHF. Filled out from reference TRBV7-2 and TRBJ1-6, the complete variable domain reads GAGVSQSPSNKVTEKGKDVELRCDPISGHTALYWYRQSLGQGLEFLIYFQGNSAPDKSGLPSDRFSAERTGGSVSTLTIQRTQQEDSAVYLCASSLGYWGRYNSPLHFGNGTRLTVT.

This clone occurred a few times. This chain uses TRBV10-2 with TRBJ2-2; D may be TRBD2 (6 bases). Germline CDR1 is WSHSY and CDR2 is SAAADI. V was cut by 10 bases and J by 1 base, with 13 bases left in between. This CDR3 region has 14 residues. The CDR3 here is CATAGLGNTGELFF. CDR3 nucleotides: TGCGCCACAGCGGGCCTGGGGAACACCGGGGAGCTGTTTTTT.

This rearrangement joins TRBV13 to TRBJ2-1; a possible D gene is TRBD2 (6 bases). CDR1 and CDR2 from the germline V gene are PRHDT and FYEKMQ (reference sequence). With 2 bases removed from V and 10 bases from J, the gap between germline ends came to 18 bases. This CDR3 contains 15 residues. The CDR3 DNA follows: TGTGCCAGCAGCTTACCCCCACAGGCGGGAACGGAGCAGTTCTTC. Its protein product is CASSLPPQAGTEQFF.

CDR3 residues: CASGFIQPGQGARGGELFF. The DNA of the CDR3 is TGTGCTAGTGGTTTTATACAACCGGGACAGGGGGCGCGAGGCGGGGAGCTGTTTTTT. V usage is TRBV12-5 and J usage is TRBJ2-2; 12 nucleotides agree with TRBD1. The CDR3 is made up of 19 amino acids. CDR1 is LGHNT, CDR2 FRNRAP, per germline. V gave up 3 bases and J gave up 7 bases; unmatched junction bases: 15.

The genes are TRBV7-8 and TRBJ2-7; tentative D call: TRBD2 (7 bases). CDR3 size: 17 residues. Germline V gene sequence: CDR1 SGHVS, CDR2 FQNEAQ. Between the trimmed V and J ends, which lost 1 base and 0 bases, there was a span of 16 bases. CDR3 sequence: CASSLGWVAGASYEQYF. The DNA for the CDR3 is TGTGCCAGCAGCTTAGGGTGGGTGGCGGGGGCCTCCTACGAGCAGTACTTC.

The rearrangement uses TRBV7-9 and TRBJ2-5; the D is unclear. Germline V lookup: CDR1 SEHNR, CDR2 FQNEAQ (reference sequence). V shed 4 bases and J shed 5 bases, with 5 bases lying between them. The CDR3 is made up of 11 amino acids. CDR3 coding DNA: TGTGCCAGCAGCTCCGGGGAGACCCAGTACTTC. Its protein is CASSSGETQYF. The whole variable domain, remainder taken from reference TRBV7-9 and TRBJ2-5, is DTGVSQNPRHKITKRGQNVTFRCDPISEHNRLYWYRQTLGQGPEFLTYFQNEAQLEKSRLLSDRFSAERPKGSFSTLEIQRTEQGDSAMYLCASSSGETQYFGPGTRLLVL.

This clone was counted once. CDR3 loop: CASSQDTIPNQPQHF. In DNA, the CDR3 is TGTGCCAGCAGCCAAGACACGATCCCTAATCAGCCCCAGCATTTT. The rearrangement uses TRBV11-2 and TRBJ1-5; D is uncertain. The CDR3 consists of 15 residues. V was trimmed by 5 bases and J by 4 bases, leaving 15 bases between them. CDR1 and CDR2 from the germline V gene are SGHAT and FQNNGV.

V usage is TRBV28 and J usage is TRBJ1-1, with D maybe TRBD1 (6 bases). Germline V gene sequence: CDR1 MDHEN, CDR2 SYDVKM. Trimming removed 5 bases from V and 5 bases from J, with 18 bases in between. This CDR3 region has 15 residues. The CDR3 bases are TGTGCCAGCAGTCCAACCGGGGGGCGGTGGACTGAAGCTTTCTTT. It yields the protein CASSPTGGRWTEAFF.

This clone appeared once. The V call is TRBV5-1, the J call TRBJ2-5; D is unresolved. The CDR3 is made up of 17 amino acids. The V end lost 0 bases, the J end lost 5 bases, and 20 bases lay between the germline ends. Germline V gives CDR1 SGHRS, CDR2 YFSETQ. The CDR3 DNA follows: TGCGCCAGCAGCTTGGGAGTTTCGGGCAAGGAGAGGGAGACCCAGTACTTC. It yields the protein CASSLGVSGKERETQYF. The full variable domain, completed using reference TRBV5-1 and TRBJ2-5, is KAGVTQTPRYLIKTRGQQVTLSCSPISGHRSVSWYQQTPGQGLQFLFEYFSETQRNKGNFPGRFSGRQFSNSRSEMNVSTLELGDSALYLCASSLGVSGKERETQYFGPGTRLLVL.

This chain links TRBV19 with TRBJ1-2; D is unclear. In germline, CDR1 is LNHDA, CDR2 SQIVND (reference sequence). The CDR3 loop spans 15 amino acids. V was clipped by 0 bases and J by 7 bases, with 15 bases between them. The CDR3 loop reads CASSIDLNKPGGYTF. CDR3 DNA sequence: TGTGCCAGTAGTATAGATCTTAATAAACCCGGTGGCTACACCTTC.

The chain is built from TRBV7-6 and TRBJ1-3; D remains ambiguous. Per the germline V gene, CDR1 is SGHVS and CDR2 is FNYEAQ. There are 13 residues in the CDR3. V lost 1 base, J lost 4 bases, and 5 bases lay in between. CDR3 sequence (DNA): TGTGCCAGCAGCTTAGGGCAGGGAAACACCATATATTTT. Translated: CASSLGQGNTIYF.

The chain employs TRBV5-4 and TRBJ2-3; the match to TRBD1 covers 7 bases. CDR3 length: 14 residues. Germline values: CDR1 SGHNT, CDR2 YYREEE (reference sequence). J lost 0 bases, V lost 4 bases, and 2 bases had no gene match. CDR3 sequence: CASSPDRSTDTQYF. CDR3 nucleotide sequence: TGTGCCAGCAGCCCGGACAGGAGCACAGATACGCAGTATTTT.